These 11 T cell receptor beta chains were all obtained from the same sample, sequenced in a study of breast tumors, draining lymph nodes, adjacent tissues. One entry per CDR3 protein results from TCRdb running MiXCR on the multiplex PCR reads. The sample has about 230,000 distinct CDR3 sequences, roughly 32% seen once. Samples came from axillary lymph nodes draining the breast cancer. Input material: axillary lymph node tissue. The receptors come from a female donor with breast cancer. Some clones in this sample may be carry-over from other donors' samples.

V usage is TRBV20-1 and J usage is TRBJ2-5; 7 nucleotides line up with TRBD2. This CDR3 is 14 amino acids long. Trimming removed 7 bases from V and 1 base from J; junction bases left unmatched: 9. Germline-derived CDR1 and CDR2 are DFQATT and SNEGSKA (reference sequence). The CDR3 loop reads CSVREASGQETQYF. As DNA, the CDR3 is TGCAGTGTTAGGGAGGCTAGCGGCCAAGAGACCCAGTACTTC.

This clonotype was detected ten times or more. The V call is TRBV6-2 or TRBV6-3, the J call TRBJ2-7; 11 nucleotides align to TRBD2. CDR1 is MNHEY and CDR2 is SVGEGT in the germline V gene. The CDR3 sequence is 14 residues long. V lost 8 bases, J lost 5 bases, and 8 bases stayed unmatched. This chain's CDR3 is CASFSGRASHEQYF. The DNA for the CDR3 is TGTGCCAGCTTTAGCGGGAGGGCTTCCCACGAGCAGTACTTC.

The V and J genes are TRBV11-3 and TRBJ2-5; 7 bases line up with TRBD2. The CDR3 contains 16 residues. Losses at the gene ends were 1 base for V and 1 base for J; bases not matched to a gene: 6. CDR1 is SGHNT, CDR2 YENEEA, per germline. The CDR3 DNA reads TGTGCCAGCAGCTTAGGGGCTAGCGGAGCCCAAGAGACCCAGTACTTC. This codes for CASSLGASGAQETQYF.

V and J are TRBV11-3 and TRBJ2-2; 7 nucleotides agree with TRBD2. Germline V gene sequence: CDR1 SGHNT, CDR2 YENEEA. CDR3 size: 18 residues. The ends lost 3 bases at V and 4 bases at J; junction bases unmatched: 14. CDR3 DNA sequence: TGTGCCAGCAGCTTTTTGGGCGGGACTATCGGGGGCACCGGGGAGCTGTTTTTT. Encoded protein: CASSFLGGTIGGTGELFF.

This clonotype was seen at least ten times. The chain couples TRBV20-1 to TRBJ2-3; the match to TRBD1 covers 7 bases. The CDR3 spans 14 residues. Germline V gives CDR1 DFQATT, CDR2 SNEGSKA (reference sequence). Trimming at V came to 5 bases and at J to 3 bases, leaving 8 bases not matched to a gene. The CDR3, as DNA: TGCAGTGCTTTCGACAGGGTTGGGACAGATACGCAGTATTTT. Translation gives CSAFDRVGTDTQYF.

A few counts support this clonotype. CDR3 sequence (DNA): TGTGCCAGCAGTCCGGGGGGGGGGACCCCCCTGACTGGCTACACCTTC. Residues: CASSPGGGTPLTGYTF. The chain employs TRBV12-3 or TRBV12-4 and TRBJ1-2, with a tentative D call TRBD1 (5 bases). Between the trimmed V and J ends, which lost 5 bases and 7 bases, there was a span of 23 bases. The CDR3 covers 16 residues.

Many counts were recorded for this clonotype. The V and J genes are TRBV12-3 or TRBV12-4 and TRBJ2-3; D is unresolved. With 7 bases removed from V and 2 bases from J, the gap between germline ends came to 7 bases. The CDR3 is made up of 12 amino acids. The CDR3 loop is CASTPATDTQYF. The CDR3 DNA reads TGTGCCAGCACCCCCGCCACAGATACGCAGTATTTT.

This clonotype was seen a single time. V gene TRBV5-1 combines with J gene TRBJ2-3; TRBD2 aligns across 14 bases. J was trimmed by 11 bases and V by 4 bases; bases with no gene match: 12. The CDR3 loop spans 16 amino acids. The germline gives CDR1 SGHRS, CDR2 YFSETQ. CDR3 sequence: CASSLIPGLAGDEQYF. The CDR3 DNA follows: TGCGCCAGCAGCCTCATTCCGGGACTAGCGGGAGATGAGCAGTATTTT.

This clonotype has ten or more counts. The CDR3 sequence is CASSLLSGSYNEQFF. The CDR3 DNA reads TGTGCCAGCAGCTTATTAAGCGGGAGCTACAATGAGCAGTTCTTC. The V and J genes are TRBV7-2 and TRBJ2-1; 8 positions match TRBD2. V was clipped by 2 bases and J by 3 bases; unmatched bases: 3. Germline values: CDR1 SGHTA, CDR2 FQGNSA. The CDR3 sequence is 15 residues long.

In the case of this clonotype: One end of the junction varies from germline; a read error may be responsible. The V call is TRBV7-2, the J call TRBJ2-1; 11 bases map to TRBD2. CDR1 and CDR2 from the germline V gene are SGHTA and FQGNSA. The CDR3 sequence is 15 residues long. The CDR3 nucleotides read TGTGCCAGCAGCTCCATAGCGGGAGGGGGCAATGAGCAGCTCTTC. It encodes CASSSIAGGGNEQLF.

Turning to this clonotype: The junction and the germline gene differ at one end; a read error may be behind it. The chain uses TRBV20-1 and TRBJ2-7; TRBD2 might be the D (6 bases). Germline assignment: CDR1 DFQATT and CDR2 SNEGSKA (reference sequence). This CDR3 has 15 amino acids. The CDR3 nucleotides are TGCAGTGCTAGAGGCTCGGGACTGGGAGCGTACGAGCAGCACTTC. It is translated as CSARGSGLGAYEQHF.